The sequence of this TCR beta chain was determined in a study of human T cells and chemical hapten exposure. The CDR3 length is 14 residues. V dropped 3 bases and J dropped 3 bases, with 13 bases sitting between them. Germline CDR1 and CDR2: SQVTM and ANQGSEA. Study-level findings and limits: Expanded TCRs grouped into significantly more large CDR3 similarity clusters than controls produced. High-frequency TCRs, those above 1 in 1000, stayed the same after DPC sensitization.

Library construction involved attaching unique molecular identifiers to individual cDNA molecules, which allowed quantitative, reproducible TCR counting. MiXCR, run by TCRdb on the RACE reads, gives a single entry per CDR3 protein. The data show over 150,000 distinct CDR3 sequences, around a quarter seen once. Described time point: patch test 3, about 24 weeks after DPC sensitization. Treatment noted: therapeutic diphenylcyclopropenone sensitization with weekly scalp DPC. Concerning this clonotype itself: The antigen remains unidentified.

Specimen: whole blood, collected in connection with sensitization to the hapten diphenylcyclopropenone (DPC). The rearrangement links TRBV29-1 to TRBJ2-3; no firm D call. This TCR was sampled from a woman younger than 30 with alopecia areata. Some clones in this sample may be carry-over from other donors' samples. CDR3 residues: CSVDQWLQTDTQYF. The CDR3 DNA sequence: TGCAGCGTTGATCAGTGGCTCCAGACAGATACGCAGTATTTT.